This T cell receptor (beta chain) came from a study of T-cell memory formation after mild COVID-19. Study overall: Largely, TCR clusters stayed within a single donor. Study-wide points: Pre-infection memory carried some responding clones, suggesting that cross-reactive memory joined.

Constant-segment primers served in 5'RACE that generated TCR alpha and TCR beta cDNA libraries bearing sample barcodes and UMIs. Each CDR3 protein is one row after TCRdb ran MiXCR on the 5' RACE reads. In the table there are 550,000 to 700,000 distinct CDR3 sequences, approximately 18% of which are singletons. Of note for this clonotype: Antigen: not known.

Trimming stripped 3 bases from V and 8 bases from J, with 7 bases between. The CDR3 is made up of 12 amino acids. Material: PBMCs or a T cell subset sorted from them (not recorded which). The receptor comes from an adult woman who had mild COVID-19 (a few samples of this study predate the infection). Cell type and time point are not known. This chain uses TRBV12-3 or TRBV12-4 with TRBJ1-4, with D uncertain. The CDR3 protein is CASSFDDEKLFF. The CDR3 bases are TGTGCCAGCAGTTTTGATGACGAAAAACTGTTTTTT.